The 5 T cell receptor beta chains given below trace back to one sample, sequenced in a study of blood T cell repertoires in COVID-19. The repertoire was sequenced with immunoSEQ multiplex PCR; TCRdb's copy has only in-frame clones and lacks some. The sample records more than 200,000 clones, approximately 80% being singletons. The sample taken for sequencing was PBMCs or T cells enriched from blood (not recorded which). Every receptor here comes from a man in his 60s who had recovered from COVID-19.

J is TRBJ2-3 and V is TRBV5-1, with TRBD2 matching over 9 bases. Germline assignment: CDR1 SGHRS and CDR2 YFSETQ. V was clipped by 0 bases and J by 1 base; unmatched bases: 9. There are 18 residues in the CDR3. The CDR3 reads CASSLGWRGGRGTDTQYF. DNA of the CDR3: TGCGCCAGCAGCTTGGGTTGGCGGGGGGGCCGGGGCACAGATACGCAGTATTTT.

This chain uses TRBV7-2 with TRBJ2-5; 7 bases are a match to TRBD1. V shed 1 base, J shed 4 bases, and the junction held 12 bases outside the gene matches. Germline assignment: CDR1 SGHTA and CDR2 FQGNSA. The CDR3 sequence is 17 residues long. CDR3 DNA: TGTGCCAGCAGCTTAGAACCTTGGCGAGGGGGCCGAGAGACCCAGTACTTC. Translation gives CASSLEPWRGGRETQYF.

The chain recombines TRBV7-6 with TRBJ2-7, with D perhaps matching TRBD1 (5 bases). In germline, CDR1 is SGHVS, CDR2 FNYEAQ. This CDR3 contains 12 residues. Between the trimmed V and J ends, which lost 5 bases and 9 bases, there was a span of 14 bases. The CDR3 spells CASSANRGWQYF. The CDR3 coding sequence is TGTGCCAGCAGCGCCAATAGGGGATGGCAGTACTTC. The complete variable domain, with remaining parts taken from reference TRBV7-6 and TRBJ2-7, reads GAGVSQSPRYKVTKRGQDVALRCDPISGHVSLYWYRQALGQGPEFLTYFNYEAQQDKSGLPNDRFSAERPEGSISTLTIQRTEQRDSAMYRCASSANRGWQYFGPGTRLTVT.

This clone was seen more than once but under ten times. This chain links TRBV5-1 with TRBJ1-4; 11 positions agree with TRBD1. The junction had 5 bases not matched to a gene; V was cut back by 4 bases and J by 0 bases. CDR3 size: 17 residues. Germline CDR1 SGHRS, CDR2 YFSETQ. This chain's CDR3 is CASSPGQGAATNEKLFF. The CDR3 region has the DNA TGCGCCAGCAGCCCCGGACAGGGGGCTGCAACTAATGAAAAACTGTTTTTT.

The chain recombines TRBV11-2 with TRBJ1-2; possible D gene TRBD1, 5 bases. The CDR3 runs 13 residues. The V end was cut by 3 bases, the J end by 3 bases, with 8 bases between. Germline CDR1 reads SGHAT; CDR2 reads FQNNGV. CDR3 bases: TGTGCCAGCAGCTTGGGGGGAGACTATGGCTACACCTTC. It yields the protein CASSLGGDYGYTF.